This T cell receptor (beta chain) was retrieved from a study of T cells after yellow fever vaccination (dated by TCRdb to the late 2010s). For the wider study: The SMART-Seq v4 Ultra Low Input RNA kit was used to prepare libraries from fractions with low cell numbers. Bulk TCR alpha and beta repertoires were sequenced longitudinally to track T-cell clones before and after primary and booster YFV17D yellow fever vaccination. Two healthy male donors made up the cohort, one aged 18 to 29 years and the other aged 30 to 40 years. Bulk PBMC replicates and cell subsets were isolated from blood drawn at multiple timepoints before and after both primary and secondary immunization.

Broader findings and caveats from the paper: Only a couple of donors were included in the study, so the extent to which the findings can be generalized is limited. FACS-sorted repertoires could contain abundant contaminating clonotypes from the bulk population, so computational filtering was required. Compared with the primary T-cell response, the secondary T-cell response was weaker but faster, peaking on day 5 rather than day 15. Most clones expanded after primary vaccination were re-detected after the booster (96% of CD4 and about nine tenths of CD8), suggesting broad memory maintenance. A small share of clonotypes was detected in both CD4 and CD8 compartments, with the overlap likely arising from convergent recombination.

In its sample, this clonotype was seen a few times. Its antigen is not yet known. The record has no base qualities; no much larger clone is one base away. From the cysteine through the phenylalanine, the CDR3 covers 15 amino acids. Of the read, only the CDR3 DNA is kept; its 45 bases are in frame from base 1. V gives up 6 bases and J gives up 4 bases, and the segment between their germline ends measures 18 bases. The germline V gene yields MNHEY for CDR1 and SVGEGT for CDR2. Sequencing was performed on an Illumina NovaSeq 6000. Synthesis of TCR cDNA relied on 5'RACE template switching, a step that introduced a universal primer site along with unique molecular identifiers. Priming for cDNA synthesis came from both the TCR alpha and TCR beta constant segments. Libraries were amplified in two PCR steps, with sample barcodes and sequencing adapters added in the second step. Sequencing of libraries was performed on Illumina HiSeq 2500 (2x100 bp) or NovaSeq (2x150 bp). The authors processed their data as follows. MIGEC was used to demultiplex reads and collapse the reads into UMI consensus sequences, and MiXCR was used for V(D)J alignment. Clonotypes responding to the vaccine were identified with edgeR on replicate PBMC samples, with the criteria of FDR below 0.01 and a log2 fold change above 5 up to day 15. Each bulk clonotype was labeled CD4 or CD8 based on which sequenced repertoire, CD4 or CD8, contained the clonotype at higher abundance. TCRdb reprocessed the public reads (quality trimming at Q25 with fastp, clone calling with MiXCR) and kept in-frame beta chains. Records with the same CDR3 protein are collapsed into one entry carrying the most frequent genes and DNA. TCRdb, not the original authors, processed these V and J calls. In all, the sample holds roughly 170,000 distinct CDR3 sequences, and roughly 9% of those were seen once. The ten largest make up roughly a third of the sample.

Sample treatment or condition, as interpreted from the label and publication: live attenuated yellow fever vaccine strain. PBMCs were isolated from peripheral blood using a standard Ficoll-Paque protocol. Dynabeads CD4 and CD8 positive selection kits were used to isolate the CD4 and CD8 T-cell fractions. TriZol was used to extract RNA from bulk PBMCs, CD4 and CD8 fractions, and dextramer-positive and dextramer-negative fractions. Sample: CD8+ T cells sorted from PBMCs, taken 45 days after the yellow fever booster vaccination. The chain employs TRBV6-2 or TRBV6-3 and TRBJ2-5; the best D guess is TRBD1, with 5 bases matching. The TCR comes from a man between 18 and 35 years old who received the YFV17D yellow fever vaccine. CDR3 sequence: CASSLTVQGGETQYF. The DNA sequence follows: TGTGCCAGCAGCCTAACGGTCCAGGGTGGAGAGACCCAGTACTTC.